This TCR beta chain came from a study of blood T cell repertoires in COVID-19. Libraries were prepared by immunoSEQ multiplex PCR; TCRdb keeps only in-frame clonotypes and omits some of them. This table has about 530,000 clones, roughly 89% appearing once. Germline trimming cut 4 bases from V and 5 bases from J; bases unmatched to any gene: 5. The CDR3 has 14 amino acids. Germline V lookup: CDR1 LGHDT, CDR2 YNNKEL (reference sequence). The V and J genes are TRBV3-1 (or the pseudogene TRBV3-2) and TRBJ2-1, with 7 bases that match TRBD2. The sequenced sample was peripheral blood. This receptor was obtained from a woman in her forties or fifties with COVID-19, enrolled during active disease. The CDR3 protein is CASSRASGNNEQFF. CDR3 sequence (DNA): TGTGCCAGCAGCCGGGCTAGCGGAAACAATGAGCAGTTCTTC.